This TCR beta chain was identified in a study of cytomegalovirus exposure and HLA in healthy donors. Sequenced by immunoSEQ multiplex PCR; TCRdb stores in-frame clones only, minus some. The profile shows some 76,000 clones, about 94% of them singletons. V was pared by 0 bases and J by 7 bases, with 9 bases of the junction left unmatched. CDR1 and CDR2 (germline): WNHNN, SYGVQD (reference sequence). The CDR3 totals 16 residues. The sequenced sample was PBMCs. This TCR came from a woman aged 18-29 years in good health and CMV-seronegative. This chain connects TRBV10-1 to TRBJ2-7; TRBD2 matches at 10 bases. CDR3 residues: CASSESRLAGVQEQYF. The DNA of the CDR3 is TGCGCCAGCAGTGAGTCCCGGCTAGCGGGAGTGCAAGAGCAGTACTTC.